This T cell receptor beta chain was sequenced in a study of T cell responses to AZD1222 COVID-19 vaccine. Study information: The study pooled second doses at about 4 or about 12 weeks.

The assay was immunoSEQ multiplex PCR, and TCRdb's table has in-frame clones only and misses some. The table records roughly 110,000 clones, roughly nine tenths of them present only once. The germline V and J ends were trimmed by 5 bases and 8 bases, with 15 bases remaining between them. The CDR3 has 13 amino acids. Germline lookup yields CDR1 GTSNPN and CDR2 SVGIG (reference sequence). Study results and limitations: Spike-specific TCR breadth and depth rose after two AZD1222 doses. Unmutated regions of variants are reportedly targeted by nearly half of spike-specific TCRs.

With respect to this clone: Its antigen is unknown.

The TCR sequence derives from an adult in good health. The specimen was peripheral blood, collected on day 0 of AZD1222 vaccination. This chain connects TRBV30 to TRBJ1-4; maybe TRBD1 (6 bases). The CDR3 sequence is CAWQGQGGEKLFF. The DNA of the CDR3 is TGTGCCTGGCAGGGGCAGGGCGGCGAAAAACTGTTTTTT.